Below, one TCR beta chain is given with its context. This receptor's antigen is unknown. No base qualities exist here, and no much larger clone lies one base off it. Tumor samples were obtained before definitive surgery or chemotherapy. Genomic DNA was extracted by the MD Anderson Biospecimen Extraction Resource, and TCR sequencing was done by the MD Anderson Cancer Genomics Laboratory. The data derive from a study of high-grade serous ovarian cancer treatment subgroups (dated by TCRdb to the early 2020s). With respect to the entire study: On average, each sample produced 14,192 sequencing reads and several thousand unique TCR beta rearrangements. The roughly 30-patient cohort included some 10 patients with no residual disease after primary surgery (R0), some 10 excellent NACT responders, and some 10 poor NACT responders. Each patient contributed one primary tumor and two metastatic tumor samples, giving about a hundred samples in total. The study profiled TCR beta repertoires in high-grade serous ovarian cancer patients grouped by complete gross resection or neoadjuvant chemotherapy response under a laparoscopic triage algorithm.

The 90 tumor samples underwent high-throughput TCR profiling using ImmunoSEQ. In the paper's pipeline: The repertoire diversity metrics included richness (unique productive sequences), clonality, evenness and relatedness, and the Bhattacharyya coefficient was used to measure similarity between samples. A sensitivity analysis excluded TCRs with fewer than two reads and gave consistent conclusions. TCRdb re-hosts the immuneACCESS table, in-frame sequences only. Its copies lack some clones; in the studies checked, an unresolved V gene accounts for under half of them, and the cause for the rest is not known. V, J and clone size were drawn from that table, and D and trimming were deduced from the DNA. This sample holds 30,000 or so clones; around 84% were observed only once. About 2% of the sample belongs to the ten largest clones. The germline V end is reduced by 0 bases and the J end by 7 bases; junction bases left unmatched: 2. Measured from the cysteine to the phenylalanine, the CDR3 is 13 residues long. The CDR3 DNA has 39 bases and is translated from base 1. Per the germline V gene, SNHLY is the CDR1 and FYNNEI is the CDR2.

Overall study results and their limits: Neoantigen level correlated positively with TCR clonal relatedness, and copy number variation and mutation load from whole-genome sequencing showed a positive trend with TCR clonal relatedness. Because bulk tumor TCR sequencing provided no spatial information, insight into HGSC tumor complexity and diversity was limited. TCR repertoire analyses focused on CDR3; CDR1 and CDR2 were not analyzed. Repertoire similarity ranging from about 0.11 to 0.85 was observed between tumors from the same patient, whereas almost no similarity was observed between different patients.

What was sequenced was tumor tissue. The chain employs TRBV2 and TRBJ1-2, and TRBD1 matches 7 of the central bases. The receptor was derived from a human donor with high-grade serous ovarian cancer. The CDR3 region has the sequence CASSEATGVGYTF. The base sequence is TGTGCCAGCAGTGAAGCCACAGGGGTTGGCTACACCTTC.